A selection of T cell receptor beta chains follows, all from one sample in a study of blood T cell repertoires in COVID-19. Measured with immunoSEQ multiplex PCR; TCRdb has only the in-frame clones, and not every one. This sample has a few hundred thousand clones, with around four fifths found just once. Sequencing input: PBMCs or T cells enriched from blood (not recorded which). The receptors were sampled from a man aged 40-55 years who had recovered from COVID-19. The CDR3 runs from the conserved cysteine through the conserved F or W. A D gene is named only where the DNA matches it firmly. Only some rows state a clone size, as once, few, many or a class for expanded clones.

TRBV24-1,TRBJ1-1,TRBD1,-,TGTGCCACCAGTGACCGGGACAGACTCATAGGAGCTTTCTTT,CATSDRDRLIGAFF
TRBV19,TRBJ2-7,-,-,TGTGCCAGTAGTATTTTTTGGGGCAACTACGAGCAGTACTTC,CASSIFWGNYEQYF
TRBV2,TRBJ2-1,TRBD2,-,TGTGCCAGCAGCGAGACTAGCTCCAATGAGCAGTTCTTC,CASSETSSNEQFF
TRBV29-1,TRBJ2-5,-,-,TGCAGCGTCCCTAATCCCTATTCCCAAGAGACCCAGTACTTC,CSVPNPYSQETQYF
TRBV3-1/TRBV3-2,TRBJ2-7,-,once,TGTGCCAGCAGCCTACGGGACGGGGGGCCCTACGAGCAGTACTTC,CASSLRDGGPYEQYF
TRBV15,TRBJ1-4,-,few,TGTGCCACCAGCCGGGAACCGGGCCGACGCGCGGAAAAACTGTTTTTT,CATSREPGRRAEKLFF
TRBV6-5,TRBJ2-1,TRBD1,few,TGTGCCAGCAACACGGGAAGACAGGGGAATGAGCAGTTCTTC,CASNTGRQGNEQFF
TRBV18,TRBJ2-3,-,-,TGTGCCAGCTCACCACCAAGCTGGGCCACAGATACGCAGTATTTT,CASSPPSWATDTQYF
TRBV9,TRBJ1-3,TRBD1,-,TGTGCCAGCAGCGTCCAAGGGACAGGGAAGGCGGCCATATATTTT,CASSVQGTGKAAIYF
TRBV29-1,TRBJ1-1,-,-,TGCAGCGGGGGCGGCAGGGGACTGAACACTGAAGCTTTCTTT,CSGGGRGLNTEAFF
TRBV18,TRBJ1-2,-,-,TGTGCCAGCTCACAACGCGGGGGAGAGGATGGCTACACCTTC,CASSQRGGEDGYTF
TRBV21-1,TRBJ1-4,-,-,TGTGCCAGCAGCAAAGAGAGGGACAGAAATGAAAAACTGTTTTTT,CASSKERDRNEKLFF
TRBV27,TRBJ1-2,-,-,TGTGCCAGCAGGAGGCAGGGGAACTATGGCTACACCTTC,CASRRQGNYGYTF
TRBV19,TRBJ2-2,-,few,TGTGCCAGTAGTATATCTGCCGGGTATGGCACCGGGGAGCTGTTTTTT,CASSISAGYGTGELFF
TRBV18,TRBJ1-4,TRBD1,-,TGTGCCAGCTCACCACGGACAGGGGGAAGCGAAAAACTGTTTTTT,CASSPRTGGSEKLFF
TRBV2,TRBJ1-1,TRBD1,once,TGTGCCAGCAGTCAGGGGGAGAACACTGAAGCTTTCTTT,CASSQGENTEAFF
TRBV12-3/TRBV12-4,TRBJ2-3,-,-,TGTGCCAGCAGTTCGACAATCACAGATACGCAGTATTTT,CASSSTITDTQYF
TRBV5-1,TRBJ1-6,-,-,TGCGCCAGCAGCCCCGGGGTTAGCAGTTCACCCCTCCACTTT,CASSPGVSSSPLHF
TRBV3-1/TRBV3-2,TRBJ2-7,-,-,TGTGCCAGCAGCACCTCGAGTACCGAGCAGTACTTC,CASSTSSTEQYF
TRBV6-5,TRBJ2-3,TRBD1,-,TGTGCCAGCTTTTTAGGGGGCAGTCGCACAGATACGCAGTATTTT,CASFLGGSRTDTQYF
TRBV28,TRBJ1-1,-,-,TGTGCCAGCAGAACCCTGCGGGGAATAAACACTGAAGCTTTCTTT,CASRTLRGINTEAFF
TRBV6-4,TRBJ1-2,-,-,TGTGCCAGCAGTGAGCAGGGCACCTATGGCTACACCTTC,CASSEQGTYGYTF